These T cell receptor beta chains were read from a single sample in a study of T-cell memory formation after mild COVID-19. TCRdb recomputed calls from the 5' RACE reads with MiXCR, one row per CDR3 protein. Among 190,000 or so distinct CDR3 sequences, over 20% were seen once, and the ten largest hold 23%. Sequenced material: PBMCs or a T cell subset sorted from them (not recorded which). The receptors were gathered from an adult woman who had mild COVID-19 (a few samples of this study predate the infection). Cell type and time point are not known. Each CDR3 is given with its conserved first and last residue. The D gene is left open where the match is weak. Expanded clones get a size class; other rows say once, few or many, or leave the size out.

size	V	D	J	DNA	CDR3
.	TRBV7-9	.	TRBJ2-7	TGTGCCAGCAGTTCGGACAGCAGCTCCTACGAGCAGTACTTC	CASSSDSSSYEQYF
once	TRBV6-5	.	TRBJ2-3	TGTGCCAGCAGTTACGGGTCAAGGACAGATACGCAGTATTTT	CASSYGSRTDTQYF
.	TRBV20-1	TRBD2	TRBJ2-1	TGCAGTGCTTTCCTAGCGGGAGGAGGCAATGAGCAGTTCTTC	CSAFLAGGGNEQFF
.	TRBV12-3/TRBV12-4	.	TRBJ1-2	TGTGCCAGCAGTCAATACAGGGACGGCTACACCTTC	CASSQYRDGYTF
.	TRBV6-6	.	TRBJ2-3	TGTGCCAGCAGTTACCCCGGGGCCGAGGGAACAGATACGCAGTATTTT	CASSYPGAEGTDTQYF
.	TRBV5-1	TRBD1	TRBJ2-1	TGCGCCAGCAGCTGGGGACAGGGGGTGGAAGAGCAGTTCTTC	CASSWGQGVEEQFF
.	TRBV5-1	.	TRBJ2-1	TGCGCCAGCAGCTTGGAACCTGGGAAAGGCAATGAGCAGTTCTTC	CASSLEPGKGNEQFF
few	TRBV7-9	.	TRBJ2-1	TGTGCCAGCAGCTTAAGTGGATTGGATGAGCAGTTCTTC	CASSLSGLDEQFF
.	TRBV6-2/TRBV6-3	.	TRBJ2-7	TGTGCCAGCACGGGCGGGCGCCCCTACGAGCAGTACTTC	CASTGGRPYEQYF
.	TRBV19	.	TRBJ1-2	TGTGCCAGTAGTATAGGGCCGCTGGCGGTCACCTTC	CASSIGPLAVTF
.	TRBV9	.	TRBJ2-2	TGTGCCAGCAGCGCAGGTTACAGACAATTCACCGGGGAGCTGTTTTTT	CASSAGYRQFTGELFF
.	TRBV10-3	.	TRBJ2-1	TGTGCCATCAGTGAGCGAGGGGCCGATGAGCAGTTCTTC	CAISERGADEQFF
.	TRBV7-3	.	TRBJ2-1	TGTGCCAGCAGCTTATACGGTTTCAGCTCCTACAATGAGCAGTTCTTC	CASSLYGFSSYNEQFF
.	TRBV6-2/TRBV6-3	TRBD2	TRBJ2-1	TGTGCCAGCAGTTACTGGGATAGCGGGCAATACAATGAGCAGTTCTTC	CASSYWDSGQYNEQFF
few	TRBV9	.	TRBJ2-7	TGTGCCAGCAGCCCTACGGGACTCTCCTACGAGCAGTACTTC	CASSPTGLSYEQYF
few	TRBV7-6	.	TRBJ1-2	TGTGCCAGCAGTATTTCCCGTACGGGGGGCTATGGCTACACCTTC	CASSISRTGGYGYTF
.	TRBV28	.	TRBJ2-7	TGTGCCAGCAGTTTCCTACCCGGGTCACAAAAGGGGCAGTACTTC	CASSFLPGSQKGQYF
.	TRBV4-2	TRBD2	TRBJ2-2	TGTGCCACCGGGACTAGCGGCATCACCGGGGAGCTGTTTTTT	CATGTSGITGELFF
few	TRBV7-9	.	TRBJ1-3	TGTGCCAGCAGCTTGCCGGACGGCCTGCTCTCTGGAAACACCATATATTTT	CASSLPDGLLSGNTIYF
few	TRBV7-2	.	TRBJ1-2	TGTGCCAGCAGCAACTACAGGACCTATGGCTACACCTTC	CASSNYRTYGYTF
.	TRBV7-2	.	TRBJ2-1	TGTGCCAGCAGCGCCACAGTGTTACTCGATGAGCAGTTCTTC	CASSATVLLDEQFF
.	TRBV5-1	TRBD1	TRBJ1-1	TGCGCCAGCAGCTTAGAACAGGGGGGGATGAACACTGAAGCTTTCTTT	CASSLEQGGMNTEAFF
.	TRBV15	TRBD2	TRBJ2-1	TGTGCCACCAGCAGGCGGGGGACTAGCGGGAGAAATGAGCAGTTCTTC	CATSRRGTSGRNEQFF
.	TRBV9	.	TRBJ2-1	TGTGCCAGCAGCGCTAAGAGCTACAATGAGCAGTTCTTC	CASSAKSYNEQFF
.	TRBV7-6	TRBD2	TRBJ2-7	TGTGCCAGCAGCTCGGGACTAGGGCCCTACGAGCAGTACTTC	CASSSGLGPYEQYF
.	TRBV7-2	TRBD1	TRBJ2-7	TGTGCCAGCAGCAACTATTACGACAGGGGGCATGAGCAGTACTTC	CASSNYYDRGHEQYF
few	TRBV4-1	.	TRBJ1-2	TGCGCCAGCAGCCAGAGCGGGGAAATCAATGGCTACACCTTC	CASSQSGEINGYTF
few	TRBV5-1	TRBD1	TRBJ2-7	TGCGCCAGCAGCTACCGACAGGGAGTAGAACACACCTACGAGCAGTACTTC	CASSYRQGVEHTYEQYF
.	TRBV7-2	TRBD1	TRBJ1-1	TGTGCCAGCAGCTTAGTAACCACAGGGGGCAGGGTGAACACTGAAGCTTTCTTT	CASSLVTTGGRVNTEAFF
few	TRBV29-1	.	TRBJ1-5	TGCAGCGTTGGTGATCGGCCTTATAGCAATCAGCCCCAGCATTTT	CSVGDRPYSNQPQHF
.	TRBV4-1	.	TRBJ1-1	TGCGCCAGCAGCCATCAGGCAGGGATGAACACTGAAGCTTTCTTT	CASSHQAGMNTEAFF
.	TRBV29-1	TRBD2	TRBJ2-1	TGCAGCGTTGAAGACCGGCGGGCTAGCGGGAGCGTTGACAATGAGCAGTTCTTC	CSVEDRRASGSVDNEQFF
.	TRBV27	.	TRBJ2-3	TGTGCCAGCACCATGACAGCAGGGTACACAGATACGCAGTATTTT	CASTMTAGYTDTQYF
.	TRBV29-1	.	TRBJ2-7	TGCAGCGGAAGGGGAGCTTCCTACGAGCAGTACTTC	CSGRGASYEQYF
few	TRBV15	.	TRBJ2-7	TGTGCCACCAGCCACACCTCGCTAGGGTACGAGCAGTACTTC	CATSHTSLGYEQYF
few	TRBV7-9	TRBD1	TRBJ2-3	TGTGCCAGCAGCTTAGTTGGACAGGGCATAGATACGCAGTATTTT	CASSLVGQGIDTQYF
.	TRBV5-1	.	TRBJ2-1	TGCGCCAGCAGCTTGGTCGACCTCTACAATGAGCAGTTCTTC	CASSLVDLYNEQFF
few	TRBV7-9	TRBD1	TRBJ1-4	TGTGCCAGCAGCTTGGGACAGGGGTCCCTCGGTGAAAAACTGTTTTTT	CASSLGQGSLGEKLFF
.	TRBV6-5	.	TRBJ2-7	TGTGCCAGCAGTGCGGGGTACTACGAGCAGTACTTC	CASSAGYYEQYF
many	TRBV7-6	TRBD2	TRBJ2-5	TGTGCCAGCAGCGCCAGGAGTACTAGCGGGGGTGAAGGGCAGTACTTC	CASSARSTSGGEGQYF
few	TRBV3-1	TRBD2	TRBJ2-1	TGTGCCAGCAGCCGGCCCACTAGCGGGGGGACCAATGAGCAGTTCTTC	CASSRPTSGGTNEQFF
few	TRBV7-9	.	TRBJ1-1	TGTGCCAGCAGCCTCCGGGACAAACTAAACACTGAAGCTTTCTTT	CASSLRDKLNTEAFF